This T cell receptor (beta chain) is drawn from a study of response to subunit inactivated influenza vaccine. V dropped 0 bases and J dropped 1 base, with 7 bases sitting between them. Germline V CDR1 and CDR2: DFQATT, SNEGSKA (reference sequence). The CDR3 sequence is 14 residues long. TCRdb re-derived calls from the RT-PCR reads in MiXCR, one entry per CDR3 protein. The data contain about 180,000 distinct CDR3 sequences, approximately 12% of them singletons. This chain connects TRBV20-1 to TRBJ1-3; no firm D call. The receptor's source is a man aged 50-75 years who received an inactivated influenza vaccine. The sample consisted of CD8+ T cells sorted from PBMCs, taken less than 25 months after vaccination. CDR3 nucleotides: TGCAGTGCTAGAGATACGACTTCTGGAAACACCATATATTTT. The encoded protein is CSARDTTSGNTIYF.